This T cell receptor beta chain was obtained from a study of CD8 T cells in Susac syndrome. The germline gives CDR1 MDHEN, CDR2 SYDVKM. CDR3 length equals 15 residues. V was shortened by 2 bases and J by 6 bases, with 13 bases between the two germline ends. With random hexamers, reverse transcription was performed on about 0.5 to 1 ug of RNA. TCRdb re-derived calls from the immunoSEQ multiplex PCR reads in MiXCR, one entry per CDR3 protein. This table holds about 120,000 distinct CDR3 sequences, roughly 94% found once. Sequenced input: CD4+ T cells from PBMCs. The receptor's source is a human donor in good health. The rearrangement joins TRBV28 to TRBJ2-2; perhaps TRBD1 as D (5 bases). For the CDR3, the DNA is TGTGCCAGCAGTTTACAGGGTATCGGCGCCGGGGAGCTGTTTTTT. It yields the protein CASSLQGIGAGELFF. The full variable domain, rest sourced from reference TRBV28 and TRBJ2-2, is DVKVTQSSRYLVKRTGEKVFLECVQDMDHENMFWYRQDPGLGLRLIYFSYDVKMKEKGDIPEGYSVSREKKERFSLILESASTNQTSMYLCASSLQGIGAGELFFGEGSRLTVL.